Sequencing of this T cell receptor beta chain was carried out in a study of blood T cell repertoires in COVID-19. Study context: Samples of COVID-19 (acute and convalescent) were obtained from the United States, Italy and Spain. From T cells, B-cell-depleted T cells, or PBMCs came the material, which was cDNA or gDNA.

Germline CDR1 SNHLY, CDR2 FYNNEI. The ends lost 6 bases at V and 3 bases at J; junction bases unmatched: 16. The CDR3 spans 18 residues. In the source study's methods: Cell counts per sample came from amplifying reference gene primers. Clones were read by immunoSEQ multiplex PCR, and TCRdb kept only the in-frame ones, dropping some. The DNA gave D and trimming, while V, J and clone size come from that table. The repertoire holds about 200,000 clones, with approximately 86% as singletons. What was sequenced was peripheral blood. The clonotype comes from a man aged 60 to 75 with acute or convalescent COVID-19. The rearrangement joins TRBV2 to TRBJ1-4, with 7 bases aligning to TRBD1. Here the CDR3 DNA reads TGTGCCAGCAGACCCCGACAGGGTCGGGTTACGGCTAATGAAAAACTGTTTTTT. Its protein is CASRPRQGRVTANEKLFF. The full variable domain, rest sourced from reference TRBV2 and TRBJ1-4, is EPEVTQTPSHQVTQMGQEVILRCVPISNHLYFYWYRQILGQKVEFLVSFYNNEISEKSEIFDDQFSVERPDGSNFTLKIRSTKLEDSAMYFCASRPRQGRVTANEKLFFGSGTQLSVL.